Only one count was recorded for the clone carrying this T cell receptor beta chain. This entry is derived from a study of blood T cell repertoires in COVID-19. Looked up from germline, CDR1 is MDHEN and CDR2 is SYDVKM. The CDR3 contains 13 residues. V lost 1 base to trimming and J lost 6 bases, with 9 bases between them. In the study's own analysis: How many nucleated cells were present was estimated from reference gene primer amplification. Data came from immunoSEQ multiplex PCR; TCRdb stores just in-frame clones and leaves some out. The V and J calls and clone size come from that table; D and trimming were worked out from the DNA. The sample carries a few hundred thousand clones, 89% recorded once.

The TCR comes from a man aged 35-49 years with acute or convalescent COVID-19. Sequences were obtained from peripheral blood. The chain links TRBV28 to TRBJ1-2; a possible D gene is TRBD1 (5 bases). CDR3 loop: CASSLLYRNGYTF. Written as DNA, the CDR3 is TGTGCCAGCAGTTTATTATACAGGAATGGCTACACCTTC.